This TCR beta chain is from a study of T cell responses to AZD1222 COVID-19 vaccine. Study in general: Second-dose recipients at about 4 or about 12 weeks were treated as one pooled group.

Broader study findings: After the peak T cell response, and only then, were repertoires sampled. The span of vaccine-associated CD4 TCRs extended across spike, with dominance at 160-218 and 743-854.

This CDR3 is built from 16 residues. The V gene's germline CDR1 is SNHLY and CDR2 FYNNEI. J lost 5 bases, V lost 8 bases, and 14 bases had no gene match. Note on this clone: Its antigen is still unknown.

TCRdb keeps only in-frame clones here, not all; method: immunoSEQ multiplex PCR. The repertoire holds approximately 130,000 clones, around 90% seen once, with around 30% in the top ten. The chain couples TRBV2 to TRBJ1-2; 10 bases line up with TRBD1. This specimen consisted of peripheral blood, obtained on day 0 of AZD1222 vaccination. The TCR sequence derives from an adult in good health. The CDR3 DNA sequence: TGTGCCAGCTCAGGGACAGGGGCGCTCGGGGGGTATGGCTACACCTTC. Translating gives CASSGTGALGGYGYTF.